This T cell receptor (beta chain) was profiled in a study of metastatic and nonmetastatic thyroid tumors. For the study at large: Blood and tumor or nodule tissue repertoires from malignant and benign thyroid patients were compared. General observations from the study: Relative to benign nodules, malignant thyroid tumors were reportedly characterized by significantly elevated TCR beta diversity in blood and tumor.

Thyroid surgery was preceded by no treatment in any patient. This clone was seen a few times. Its target is unknown. The CDR3 extends over 18 amino acids. The germline CDR1 and CDR2 sequences are MNHNS and SASEGT. Original processing notes: Building a distant-metastasis classifier for papillary thyroid cancer drew on CDR3 differences across clinicopathological groups. TCRdb re-called clones via MiXCR from the PCR reads. None of the V and J calls come from the authors' own analysis; TCRdb made them. The table includes several thousand clones, 30% to 40% detected once. What was sequenced was adjacent normal tissue. The chain joins TRBV6-1 to TRBJ2-3, with D perhaps matching TRBD1 or TRBD2 (5 bases each). This TCR was sampled from a female donor with papillary thyroid cancer or a benign thyroid nodule (not recorded which). Some clones in this sample may be carry-over from other donors' samples. CDR3 region: CDTASYMNRDGHTDTQYF. For the CDR3, the DNA is TGTGACACAGCGTCCTACATGAACCGGGACGGACACACAGATACGCAGTATTTT.